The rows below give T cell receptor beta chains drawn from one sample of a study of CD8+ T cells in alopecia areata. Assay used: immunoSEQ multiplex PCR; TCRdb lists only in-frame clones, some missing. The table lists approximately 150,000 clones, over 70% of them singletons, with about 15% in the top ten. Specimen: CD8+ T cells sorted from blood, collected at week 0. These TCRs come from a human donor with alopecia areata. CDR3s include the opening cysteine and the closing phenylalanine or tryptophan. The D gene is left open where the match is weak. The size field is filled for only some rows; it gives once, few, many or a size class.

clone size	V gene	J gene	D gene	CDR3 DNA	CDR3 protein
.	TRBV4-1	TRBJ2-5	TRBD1	TGCGCCAGCAGCCCAAGGGGGCCGGGACAGACAGGCTCGGAGACCCAGTACTTC	CASSPRGPGQTGSETQYF
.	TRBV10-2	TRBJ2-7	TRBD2	TGCGCCAGCAGTGGACTAGCGGGAGCCCAATACGAGCAGTACTTC	CASSGLAGAQYEQYF
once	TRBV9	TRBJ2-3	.	TGTGCCAGCAGCTCCCAAGGGCATACGCAGTATTTT	CASSSQGHTQYF
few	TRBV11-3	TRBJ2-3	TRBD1	TGTGCCAGCAGCTTAGGACAGGGGAGCACAGATACGCAGTATTTT	CASSLGQGSTDTQYF
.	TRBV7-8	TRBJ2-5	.	TGTGCCAGCAGCTTAGGGGCCCAAGAGACCCAGTACTTC	CASSLGAQETQYF
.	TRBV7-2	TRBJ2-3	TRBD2	TGTGCCAGCAGCCAATTAGCGGGGGGGCCCCCAGATACGCAGTATTTT	CASSQLAGGPPDTQYF
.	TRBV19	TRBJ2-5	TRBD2	TGTGCCAGTAGTAGTACCAGCGGGAAAGAGACCCAGTACTTC	CASSSTSGKETQYF
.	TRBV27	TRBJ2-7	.	TGTGCCAGCAGCTTACTCCGGACAGGAGGGGTCTACGAGCAGTACTTC	CASSLLRTGGVYEQYF
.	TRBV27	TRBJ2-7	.	TGTGCCAGCAGTTTAACCGGGGGCGGATTTTACGAGCAGTACTTC	CASSLTGGGFYEQYF
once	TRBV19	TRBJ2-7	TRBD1	TGTGCCACCACCGCGGGACAGGCGTCCTACGAGCAGTACTTC	CATTAGQASYEQYF
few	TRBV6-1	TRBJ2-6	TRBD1	TGTGCCAGCAGTGGAACAGGGGACGGGGCCAACGTCCTGACTTTC	CASSGTGDGANVLTF
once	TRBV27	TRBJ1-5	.	TGTGCCAGCAGTGCCTATAGCAATCAGCCCCAGCATTTT	CASSAYSNQPQHF
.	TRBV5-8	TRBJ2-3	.	TGTGCCAGCAGCCAAGGGGCCAGGGGCACAGATACGCAGTATTTT	CASSQGARGTDTQYF
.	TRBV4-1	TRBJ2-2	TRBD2	TGCGCCAGCAGCGAAAGAGCGGGAGGTGTAACCGGGGAGCTGTTTTTT	CASSERAGGVTGELFF
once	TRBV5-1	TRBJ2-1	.	TGCGCCAGCAGCTTGGTGGGGGCGGGAGTCTACAATGAGCAGTTCTTC	CASSLVGAGVYNEQFF
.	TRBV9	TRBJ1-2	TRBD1	TGTGCCAGCAGCGGAGGGGGCAGGGAGGACACCTTC	CASSGGGREDTF
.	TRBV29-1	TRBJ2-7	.	TGCAGCGTTGCCCAGAGCTCCTACGAGCAGTACTTC	CSVAQSSYEQYF
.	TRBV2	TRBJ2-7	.	TGTGCCAGCAGGAGGGAAGGGGACGAGCAGTACTTC	CASRREGDEQYF
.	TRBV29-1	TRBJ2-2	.	TGCAGCGCGGAACGGGCCCAGGGGTCCGGGGAGCTGTTTTTT	CSAERAQGSGELFF
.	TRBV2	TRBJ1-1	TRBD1	TGTGCCAGCAGGGACAGGGGGCGAATGAACACTGAAGCTTTCTTT	CASRDRGRMNTEAFF
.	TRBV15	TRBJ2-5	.	TGTGCCACCAGCAGAGACAAGGAACAAGAGACCCAGTACTTC	CATSRDKEQETQYF
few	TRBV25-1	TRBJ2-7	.	TGTGCCAGCAGTCTAGGCCACGAGCAGTACTTC	CASSLGHEQYF
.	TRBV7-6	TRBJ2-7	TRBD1	TGTGCCAGCAGCTCAGGACAGGGATTGTCCTACGAGCAGTACTTC	CASSSGQGLSYEQYF
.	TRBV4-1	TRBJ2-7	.	TGCGCCAGCAGCCAAGAGCCGAGCGGAGGACAAGAGGAGCAGTACTTC	CASSQEPSGGQEEQYF
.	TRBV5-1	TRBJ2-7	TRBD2	TGCGCCAGCAGCTTGGCGGGGGGAGGGCTCCACGAGCAGTACTTC	CASSLAGGGLHEQYF
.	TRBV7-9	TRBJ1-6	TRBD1	TGTGCCAGCGCCTTGGGACAGGATAATTCACCCCTCCACTTT	CASALGQDNSPLHF
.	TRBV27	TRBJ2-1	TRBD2	TGTGCCAGCAGTAAACTAGCGGGAGGGAACAATGAGCAGTTCTTC	CASSKLAGGNNEQFF
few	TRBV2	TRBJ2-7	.	TGTGCCAGCAGTCCTACCTACGAGCAGTACTTC	CASSPTYEQYF
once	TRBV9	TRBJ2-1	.	TGTGCCAGCAGCGTAGCATCTCTGGGTGAGCAGTTCTTC	CASSVASLGEQFF
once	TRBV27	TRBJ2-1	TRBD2	TGTGCCAGCAGTTTAGGAGCGGGGGGGTACAATGAGCAGTTCTTC	CASSLGAGGYNEQFF
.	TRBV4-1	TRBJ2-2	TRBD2	TGCGCCAGCAGCCAACGAGCTCCGGCGGAGCGGGAGACGACCGGGGAGCTGTTTTTT	CASSQRAPAERETTGELFF
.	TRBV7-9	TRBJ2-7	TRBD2	TGTGCCAGCAGCTCGCGCGGGACTAGCGGGACTTTAGCGTACGAGCAGTACTTC	CASSSRGTSGTLAYEQYF
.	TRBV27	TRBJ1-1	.	TGTGCCAGCAGTTCGTCGGGGGATACACGGGAGGCTTTCTTT	CASSSSGDTREAFF
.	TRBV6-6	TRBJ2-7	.	TGTGCCAGCAGTTACCCCGAGGTGCAGTACTTC	CASSYPEVQYF
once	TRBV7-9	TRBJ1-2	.	TGTGCCAGCAGCGGGGCAGTGTCGTATGGCTACACCTTC	CASSGAVSYGYTF
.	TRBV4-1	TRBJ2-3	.	TGCGCCAGCAGCCAAGTTGGTCCGGGTTCAACAGATACGCAGTATTTT	CASSQVGPGSTDTQYF
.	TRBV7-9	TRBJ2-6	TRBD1	TGTGCCAGCAGCCCCCAGGGGGCTGGGGCCAACGTCCTGACTTTC	CASSPQGAGANVLTF
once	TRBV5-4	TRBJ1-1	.	TGTGCCAGCAGCTTGGAAGGGTCCCCTGAAGCTTTCTTT	CASSLEGSPEAFF
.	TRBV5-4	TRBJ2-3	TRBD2	TGTGCCAGCAGCTCGGAACCGGGACTAGTGACGCAGTATTTT	CASSSEPGLVTQYF
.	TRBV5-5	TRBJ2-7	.	TGTGCCAGCAGCTACCCAGGCCCCTATCTTTACTACGAGCAGTACTTC	CASSYPGPYLYYEQYF
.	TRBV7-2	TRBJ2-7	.	TGTGCCAGCAGCTTGTCCACAACCTACGAGCAGTACTTC	CASSLSTTYEQYF
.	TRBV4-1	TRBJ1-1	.	TGCGCCAGCAGCCGCTCCCCGGGACGGATTATGAACACTGAAGCTTTCTTT	CASSRSPGRIMNTEAFF
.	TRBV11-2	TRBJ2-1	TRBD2	TGTGCCAGCAGCCCTAGGACTAGCGGGGGGGCTAGGATCTTC	CASSPRTSGGARIF
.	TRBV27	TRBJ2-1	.	TGTGCCAGCAGAACGGTGGTGGGGGGTAACAATGAGCAGTTCTTC	CASRTVVGGNNEQFF
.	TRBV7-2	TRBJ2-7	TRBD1	TGTGCCAGCAGATTCTCGGGACAGGGCTACGAGCAGTACTTC	CASRFSGQGYEQYF
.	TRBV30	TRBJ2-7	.	TGTGCCTGGAAGGATCCCACGGGGGTACCCTACGAGCAGTACTTC	CAWKDPTGVPYEQYF
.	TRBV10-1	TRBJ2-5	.	TGCGCCAGCAGTGAAGGGGACCAAGAGACCCAGTACTTC	CASSEGDQETQYF